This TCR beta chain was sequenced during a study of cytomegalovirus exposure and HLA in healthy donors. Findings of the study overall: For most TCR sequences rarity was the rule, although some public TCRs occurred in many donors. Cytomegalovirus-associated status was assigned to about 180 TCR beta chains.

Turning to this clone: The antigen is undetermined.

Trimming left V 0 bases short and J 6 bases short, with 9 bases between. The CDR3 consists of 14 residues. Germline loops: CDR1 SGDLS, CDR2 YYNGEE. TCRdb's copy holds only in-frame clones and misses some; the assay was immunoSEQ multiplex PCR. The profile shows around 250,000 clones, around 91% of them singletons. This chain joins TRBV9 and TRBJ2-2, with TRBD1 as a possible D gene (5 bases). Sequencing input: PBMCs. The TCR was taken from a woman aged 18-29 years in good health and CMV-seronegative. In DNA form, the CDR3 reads TGTGCCAGCAGCGTAGCGACAGTCTCCGGGGAGCTGTTTTTT. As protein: CASSVATVSGELFF.